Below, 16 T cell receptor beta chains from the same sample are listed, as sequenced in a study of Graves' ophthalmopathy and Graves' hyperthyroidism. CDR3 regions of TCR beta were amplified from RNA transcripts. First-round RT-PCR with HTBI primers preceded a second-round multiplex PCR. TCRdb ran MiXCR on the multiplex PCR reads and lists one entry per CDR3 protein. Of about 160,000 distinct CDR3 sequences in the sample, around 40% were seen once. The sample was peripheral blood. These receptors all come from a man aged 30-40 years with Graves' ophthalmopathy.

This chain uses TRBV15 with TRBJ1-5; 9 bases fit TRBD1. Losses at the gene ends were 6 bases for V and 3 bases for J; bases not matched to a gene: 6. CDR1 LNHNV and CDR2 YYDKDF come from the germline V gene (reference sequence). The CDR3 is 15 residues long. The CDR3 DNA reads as TGTGCCACCAGGAACCGGGACAGGGCCAATCAGCCCCAGCATTTT. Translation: CATRNRDRANQPQHF.

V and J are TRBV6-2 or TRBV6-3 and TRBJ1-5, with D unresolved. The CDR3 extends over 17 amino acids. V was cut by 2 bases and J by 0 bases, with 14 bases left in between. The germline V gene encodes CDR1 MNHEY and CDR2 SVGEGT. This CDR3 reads CASSYGGFKDSNQPQHF. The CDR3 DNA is TGTGCCAGCAGTTACGGTGGGTTCAAGGATAGCAATCAGCCCCAGCATTTT.

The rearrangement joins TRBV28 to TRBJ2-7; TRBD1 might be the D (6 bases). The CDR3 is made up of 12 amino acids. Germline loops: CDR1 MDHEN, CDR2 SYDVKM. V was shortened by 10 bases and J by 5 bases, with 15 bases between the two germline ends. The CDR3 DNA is TGTGCCATTGGGCAGGGGATAGACGAGCAGTACTTC. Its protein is CAIGQGIDEQYF.

In nucleotides, the CDR3 is TGTGCCAGCAGTGAAAATGGGCTAGCGGGAGAACCGCAGTACTTC. This translates into CASSENGLAGEPQYF. The chain employs TRBV6-1 and TRBJ2-7; 10 nucleotides agree with TRBD2. Germline V lookup: CDR1 MNHNS, CDR2 SASEGT. J gave up 9 bases and V 2 bases, and 10 bases lay outside the gene matches. This CDR3 has 15 amino acids.

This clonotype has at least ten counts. The chain's CDR3 is CASDRTGLNTEAFF. CDR3 sequence (DNA): TGTGCCTCGGACCGGACGGGATTGAACACTGAAGCTTTCTTT. The chain links TRBV30 to TRBJ1-1, with D uncertain. From germline, CDR1 is GTSNPN and CDR2 SVGIG (reference sequence). This CDR3 region has 14 residues. Trimming cost V 7 bases and J 0 bases, with 15 bases left between them.

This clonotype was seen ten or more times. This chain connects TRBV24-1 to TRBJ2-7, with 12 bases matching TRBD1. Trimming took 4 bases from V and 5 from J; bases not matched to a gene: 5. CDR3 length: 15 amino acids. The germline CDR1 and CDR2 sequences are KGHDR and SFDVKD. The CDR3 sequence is CATSDPGTGGNEQYF. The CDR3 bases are TGTGCCACCAGTGACCCCGGGACAGGGGGCAACGAGCAGTACTTC.

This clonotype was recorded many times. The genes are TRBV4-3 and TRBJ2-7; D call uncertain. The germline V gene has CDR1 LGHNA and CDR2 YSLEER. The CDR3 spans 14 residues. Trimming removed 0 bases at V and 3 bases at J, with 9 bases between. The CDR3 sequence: CASSQDQSSYEQYF. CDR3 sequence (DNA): TGCGCCAGCAGCCAAGATCAGAGCAGCTACGAGCAGTACTTC.

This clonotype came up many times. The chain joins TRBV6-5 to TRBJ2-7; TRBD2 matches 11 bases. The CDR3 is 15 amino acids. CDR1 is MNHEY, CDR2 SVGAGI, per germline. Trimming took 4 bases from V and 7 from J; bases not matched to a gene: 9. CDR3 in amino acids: CASSSGTSGEVEQYF. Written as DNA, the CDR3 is TGTGCCAGCAGTTCCGGGACTAGCGGAGAGGTGGAGCAGTACTTC.

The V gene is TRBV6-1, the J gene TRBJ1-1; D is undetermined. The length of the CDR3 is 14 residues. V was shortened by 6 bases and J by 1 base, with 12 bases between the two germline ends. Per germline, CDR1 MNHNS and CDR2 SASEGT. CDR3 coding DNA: TGTGCCAGCAGCAACGGAGCTGCGAACACTGAAGCTTTCTTT. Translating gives CASSNGAANTEAFF.

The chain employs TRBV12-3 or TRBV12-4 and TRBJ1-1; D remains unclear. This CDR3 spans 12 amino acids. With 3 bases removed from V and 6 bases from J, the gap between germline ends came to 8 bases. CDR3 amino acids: CASSFSGSEAFF. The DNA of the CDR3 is TGTGCCAGCAGTTTTAGTGGCTCTGAAGCTTTCTTT.

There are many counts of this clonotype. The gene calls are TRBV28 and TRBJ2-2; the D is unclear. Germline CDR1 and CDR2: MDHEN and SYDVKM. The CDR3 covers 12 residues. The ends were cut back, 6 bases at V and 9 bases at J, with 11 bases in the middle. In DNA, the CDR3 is TGTGCCAGCAGCCTCTCCTCCCGGGAGCTGTTTTTT. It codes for CASSLSSRELFF.

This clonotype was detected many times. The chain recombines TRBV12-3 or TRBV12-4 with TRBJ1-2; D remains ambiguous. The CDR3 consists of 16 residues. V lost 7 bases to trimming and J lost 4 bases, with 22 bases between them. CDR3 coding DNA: TGTGCCAGCACCGCCGGGAGGCGGAGCCTTCCCTATGGCTACACCTTC. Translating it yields CASTAGRRSLPYGYTF.

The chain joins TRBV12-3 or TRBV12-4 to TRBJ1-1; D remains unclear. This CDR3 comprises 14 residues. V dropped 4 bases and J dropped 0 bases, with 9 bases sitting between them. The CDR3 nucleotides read TGTGCCAGCAGTTATACGGGTATGAACACTGAAGCTTTCTTT. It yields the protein CASSYTGMNTEAFF.

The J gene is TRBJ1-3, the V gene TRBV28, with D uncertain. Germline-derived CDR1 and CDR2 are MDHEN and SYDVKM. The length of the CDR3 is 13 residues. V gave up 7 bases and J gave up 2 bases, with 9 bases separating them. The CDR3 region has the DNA TGTGCCAGCAACGAGGTAACTGGAAACACCATATATTTT. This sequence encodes CASNEVTGNTIYF.

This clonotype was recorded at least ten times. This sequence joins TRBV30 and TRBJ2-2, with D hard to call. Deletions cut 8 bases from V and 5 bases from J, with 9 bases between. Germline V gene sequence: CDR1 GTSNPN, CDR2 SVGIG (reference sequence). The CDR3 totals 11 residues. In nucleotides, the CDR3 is TGTGCCCGCCGTGGGACCGGGGAGCTGTTTTTT. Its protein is CARRGTGELFF.

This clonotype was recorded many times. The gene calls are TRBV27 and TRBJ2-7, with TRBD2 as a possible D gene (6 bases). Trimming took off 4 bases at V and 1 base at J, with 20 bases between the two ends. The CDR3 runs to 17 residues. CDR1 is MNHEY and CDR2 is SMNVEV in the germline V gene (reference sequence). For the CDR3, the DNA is TGTGCCAGCAGTTACCGACTAGTCTCTCTCCGGTCCTACGAGCAGTACTTC. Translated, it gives CASSYRLVSLRSYEQYF.